The entry that follows covers one T cell receptor beta chain sequence. Splitting of each subset's genomic DNA was done evenly across several immunoSEQ plates. Bulk PBMC genomic DNA spanned ten immunoSEQ deep plates. In the original workflow: From ImmunoSEQ came sequences covering only the junction and carrying no quality scores, so filtering differed. TCRdb's copy holds only in-frame clones and misses some; the assay was immunoSEQ multiplex PCR. The DNA was the basis for D and trimming; V, J and clone size are from that table. The table includes 400,000 to 500,000 clones, 76% detected once. This specimen comes from a study of shared clonotypes between healthy human individuals. Adult donors, all healthy and HIV-negative, had no recent acute infections or vaccinations. V was pared by 0 bases and J by 3 bases, with 9 bases between. Germline assignment: CDR1 GTSNPN and CDR2 SVGIG (reference sequence). The CDR3 extends over 14 amino acids.

The sequenced sample was PBMCs. This chain links TRBV30 with TRBJ1-3, with D uncertain. The sequence derives from a middle-aged woman in good health. Some clones in this sample may be carry-over from other donors' samples. As DNA, the CDR3 is TGTGCCTGGAGTGTAGAGGGCCTTGGAAACACCATATATTTT. This gives the protein CAWSVEGLGNTIYF.